What follows is one TCR beta chain and its context. The antigen is unknown. The entry originates in a study of Ad26.COV2.S vaccination and SARS-CoV-2 variants. Study background: Donor was in the COV1001 Ad26.COV2.S trial arm. Into the muscle, Ad26.COV2.S was dosed once or twice, 56 days apart. Whole-study findings and limits: Vaccine and placebo recipients had similar non-spike TCR breadth.

Trimming at V came to 6 bases and at J to 7 bases, leaving 6 bases not matched to a gene. This CDR3 spans 15 amino acids. Germline CDR1 and CDR2: MNHEY and SVGAGI. Profiling relied on immunoSEQ multiplex PCR, and the TCRdb table lists in-frame clones only, not all of them. The repertoire holds about 680,000 clones, with about 90% as singletons. Documented treatment: some 20 received Ad26.COV2.S at low or high dose, single or two shots; roughly five received placebo; per-sample allocation not given. At day 63 after the first vaccine or placebo injection, samples were drawn. The shot given was an Ad26 vector that makes Wuhan-strain SARS-CoV-2 spike.

The sequence was obtained from a person aged 18 to 59 who received the Ad26.COV2.S COVID-19 vaccine or a placebo. This chain links TRBV6-5 with TRBJ1-6; 10 positions agree with TRBD1. Sequenced material: peripheral blood, taken in a trial of Ad26.COV2.S vaccine versus placebo. CDR3 loop: CASRIPGQGNSPLHF. CDR3 DNA sequence: TGTGCCAGCAGAATACCGGGACAGGGGAATTCACCCCTCCACTTT.